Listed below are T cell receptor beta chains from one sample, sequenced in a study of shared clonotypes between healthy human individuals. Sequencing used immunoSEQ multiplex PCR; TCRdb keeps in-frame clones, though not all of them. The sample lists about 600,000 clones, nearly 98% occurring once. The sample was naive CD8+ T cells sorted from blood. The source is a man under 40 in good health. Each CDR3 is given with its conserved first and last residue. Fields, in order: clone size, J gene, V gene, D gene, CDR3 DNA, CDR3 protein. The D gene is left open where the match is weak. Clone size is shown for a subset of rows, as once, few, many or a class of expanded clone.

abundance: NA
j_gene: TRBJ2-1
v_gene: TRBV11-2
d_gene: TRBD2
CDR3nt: TGTGCCAGCAGCTTAGTCAGAGGGGGACTAGCGGGGTACAATGAGCAGTTCTTC
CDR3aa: CASSLVRGGLAGYNEQFF

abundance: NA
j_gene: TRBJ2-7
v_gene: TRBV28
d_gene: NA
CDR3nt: TGTGCCAGCAGTTCCACAATTCACGGGGGCGGCTCCTACGAGCAGTACTTC
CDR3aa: CASSSTIHGGGSYEQYF

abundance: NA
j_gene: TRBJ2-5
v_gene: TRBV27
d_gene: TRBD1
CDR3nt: TGTGCCAGCAGTCCACAGGGGTCCCAAGAGACCCAGTACTTC
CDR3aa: CASSPQGSQETQYF

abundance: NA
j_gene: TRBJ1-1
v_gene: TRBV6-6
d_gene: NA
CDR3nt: TGTGCCAGCAGTCCGACCGGGCTCGACACTGAAGCTTTCTTT
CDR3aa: CASSPTGLDTEAFF

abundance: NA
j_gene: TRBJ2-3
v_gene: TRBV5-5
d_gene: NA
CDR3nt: TGTGCCAGCAGCTTTTCGGCCGGCGGGCCCACGGATACGCAGTATTTT
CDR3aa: CASSFSAGGPTDTQYF

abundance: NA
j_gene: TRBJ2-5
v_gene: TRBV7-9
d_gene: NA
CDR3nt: TGTGCCAGCAGCTTAGTAAGGACTACTTGGTACCAAGAGACCCAGTACTTC
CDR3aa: CASSLVRTTWYQETQYF

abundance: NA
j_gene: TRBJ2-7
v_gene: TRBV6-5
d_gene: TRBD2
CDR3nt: TGTGCCAGCAGTTACTCGACTAGCGGTCATTCCTACGAGCAGTACTTC
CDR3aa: CASSYSTSGHSYEQYF

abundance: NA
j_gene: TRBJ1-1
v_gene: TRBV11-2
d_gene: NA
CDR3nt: TGTGCCAGCAGCCGGGGGTTTAGGGCACGAGGGGACACTGAAGCTTTCTTT
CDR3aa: CASSRGFRARGDTEAFF

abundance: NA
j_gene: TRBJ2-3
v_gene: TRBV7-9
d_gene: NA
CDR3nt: TGTGCCAGCAGCCTCCGGGACAAAGGCACAGATACGCAGTATTTT
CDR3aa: CASSLRDKGTDTQYF

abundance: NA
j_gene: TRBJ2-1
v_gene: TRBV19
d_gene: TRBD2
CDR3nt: TGTGCCAGTAGTCAAGCGGGAGGGCCCCTCAATGAGCAGTTCTTC
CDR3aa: CASSQAGGPLNEQFF

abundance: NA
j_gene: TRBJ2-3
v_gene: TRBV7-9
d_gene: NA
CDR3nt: TGTGCCAGCAGCTTAGAAGGAGCGCAGTATTTT
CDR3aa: CASSLEGAQYF

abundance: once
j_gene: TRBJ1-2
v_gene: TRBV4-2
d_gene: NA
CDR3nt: TGTGCCAGCAGCCAAGGCTTGGCGGGCCAGAACTATGGCTACACCTTC
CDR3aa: CASSQGLAGQNYGYTF

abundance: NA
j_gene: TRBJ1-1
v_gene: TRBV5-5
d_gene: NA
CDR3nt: TGTGCCAGCAGCCATAGACAGCACACTGAAGCTTTCTTT
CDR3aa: CASSHRQHTEAFF

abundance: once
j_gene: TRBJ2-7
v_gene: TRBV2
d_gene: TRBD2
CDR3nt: TGTGCCAGCAGGGTAGCGGGAGGGCCTAACGAGCAGTACTTC
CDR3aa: CASRVAGGPNEQYF

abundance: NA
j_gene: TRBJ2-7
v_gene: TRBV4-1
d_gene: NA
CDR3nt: TGCGCCAGCAGCCCCGACACCCTCCTCTCCTACGAGCAGTACTTC
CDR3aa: CASSPDTLLSYEQYF

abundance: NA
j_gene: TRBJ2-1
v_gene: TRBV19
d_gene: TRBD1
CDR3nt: TGTGCCAGTAGTTGGGGACAGGGGGACGAGCAGTTCTTC
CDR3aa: CASSWGQGDEQFF

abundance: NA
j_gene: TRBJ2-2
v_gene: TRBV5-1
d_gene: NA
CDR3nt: TGCGCCAGCAGCTTCGCTACTCAACACACCGGGGAGCTGTTTTTT
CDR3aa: CASSFATQHTGELFF

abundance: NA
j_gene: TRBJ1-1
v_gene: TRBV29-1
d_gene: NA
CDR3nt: TGCAGCGTTGATGCCCGGGGGCGGAACACTGAAGCTTTCTTT
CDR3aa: CSVDARGRNTEAFF

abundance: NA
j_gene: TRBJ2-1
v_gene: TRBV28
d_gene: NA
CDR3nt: TGTGCCAGCACCCAAGTGTCCGGGACTTACAATGAGCAGTTCTTC
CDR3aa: CASTQVSGTYNEQFF

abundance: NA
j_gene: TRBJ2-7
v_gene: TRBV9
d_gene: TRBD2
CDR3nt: TGTGCCAGCAGCGTAGAAAGGGACTACCCCTACGAGCAGTACTTC
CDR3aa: CASSVERDYPYEQYF

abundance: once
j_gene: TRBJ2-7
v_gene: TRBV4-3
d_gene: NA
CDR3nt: TGCGCCAGCAGCACTACCTTCACCGCGCTCCACGAGCAGTACTTC
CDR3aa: CASSTTFTALHEQYF

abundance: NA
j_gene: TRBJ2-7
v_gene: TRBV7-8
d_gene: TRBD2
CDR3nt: TGTGCCAGCAATGGGGAGGGGTACTCCTACGAGCAGTACTTC
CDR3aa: CASNGEGYSYEQYF

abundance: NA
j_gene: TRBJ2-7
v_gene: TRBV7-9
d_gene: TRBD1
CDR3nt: TGTGCCAGCAGCCCGAGTTGGCAGGGGGCCTCCTACGAGCAGTACTTC
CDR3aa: CASSPSWQGASYEQYF

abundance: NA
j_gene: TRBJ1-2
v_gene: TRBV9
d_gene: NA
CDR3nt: TGTGCCAGCAGCCTCAGGGGAACCTATGGCTACACCTTC
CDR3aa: CASSLRGTYGYTF

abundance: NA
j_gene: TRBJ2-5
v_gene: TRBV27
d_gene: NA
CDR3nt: TGTGCCAGCAGCGGAACCCTAGAAGAGACCCAGTACTTC
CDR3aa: CASSGTLEETQYF

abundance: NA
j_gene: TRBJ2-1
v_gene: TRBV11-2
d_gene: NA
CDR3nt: TGTGCCAGCAGCTTAGATCAGGGTTTTCTTGAGCAGTTCTTC
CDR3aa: CASSLDQGFLEQFF

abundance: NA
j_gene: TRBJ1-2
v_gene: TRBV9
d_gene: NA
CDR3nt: TGTGCCAGCAGCGTAGAGGAGGCAGGCAACTATGGCTACACCTTC
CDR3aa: CASSVEEAGNYGYTF

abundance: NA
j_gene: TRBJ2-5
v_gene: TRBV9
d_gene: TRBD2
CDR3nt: TGTGCCAGCAGGTTACTAGCGGGTGCGTACCAAGAGACCCAGTACTTC
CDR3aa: CASRLLAGAYQETQYF

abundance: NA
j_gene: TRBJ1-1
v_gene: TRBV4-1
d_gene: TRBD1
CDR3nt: TGCGCCAGCAGCCAGTCGACAGGGGGCGGCACTGAAGCTTTCTTT
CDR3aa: CASSQSTGGGTEAFF

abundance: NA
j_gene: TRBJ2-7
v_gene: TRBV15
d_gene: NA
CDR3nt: TGTGCCACCAGCACACCTTACGAGGGGGATCGCTCCTACGAGCAGTACTTC
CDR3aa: CATSTPYEGDRSYEQYF

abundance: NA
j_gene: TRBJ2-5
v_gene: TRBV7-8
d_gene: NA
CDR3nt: TGTGCCAGCAGCTTAGAAGTCGATGAGACCCAGTACTTC
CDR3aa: CASSLEVDETQYF

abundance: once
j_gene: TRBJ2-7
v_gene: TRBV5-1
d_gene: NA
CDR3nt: TGCGCCAGCAGCCTCAGGTTTCATGACGAGCAGTACTTC
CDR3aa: CASSLRFHDEQYF

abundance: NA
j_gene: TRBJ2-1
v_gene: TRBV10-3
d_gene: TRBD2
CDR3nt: TGTGCCATCAGTGGAGCGGGATCCTACAATGAGCAGTTCTTC
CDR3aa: CAISGAGSYNEQFF

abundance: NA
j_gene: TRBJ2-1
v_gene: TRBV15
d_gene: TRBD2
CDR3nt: TGTGCCACGGGCGGACTAGCGGTGGGGGATGAGCAGTTCTTC
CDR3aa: CATGGLAVGDEQFF

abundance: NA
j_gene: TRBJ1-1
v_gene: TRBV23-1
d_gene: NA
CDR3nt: TGCGCCAGCAGTCCCACTGAAGCTTTCTTT
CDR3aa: CASSPTEAFF